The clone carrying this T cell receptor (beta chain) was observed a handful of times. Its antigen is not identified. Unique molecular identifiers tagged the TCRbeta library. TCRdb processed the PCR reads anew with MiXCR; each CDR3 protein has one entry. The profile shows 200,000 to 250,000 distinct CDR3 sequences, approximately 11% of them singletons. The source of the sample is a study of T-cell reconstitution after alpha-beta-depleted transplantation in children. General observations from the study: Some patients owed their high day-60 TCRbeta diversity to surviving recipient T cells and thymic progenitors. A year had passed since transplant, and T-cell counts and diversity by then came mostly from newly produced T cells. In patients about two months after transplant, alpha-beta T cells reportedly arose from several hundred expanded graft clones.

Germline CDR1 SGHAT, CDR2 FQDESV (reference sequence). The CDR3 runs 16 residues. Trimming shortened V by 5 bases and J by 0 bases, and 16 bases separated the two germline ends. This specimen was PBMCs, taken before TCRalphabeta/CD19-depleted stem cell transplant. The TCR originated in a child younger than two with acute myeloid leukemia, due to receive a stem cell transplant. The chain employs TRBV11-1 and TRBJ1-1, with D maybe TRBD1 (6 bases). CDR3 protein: CASSPEGVSMNTEAFF. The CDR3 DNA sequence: TGTGCCAGCAGCCCAGAGGGGGTCAGCATGAACACTGAAGCTTTCTTT.